The 20 T cell receptor beta chains below were found in one sample sequenced in a study of control samples from healthy donors and cancer patients. The protocol was immunoSEQ multiplex PCR, while the TCRdb copy is restricted to in-frame clones and leaves out a portion. The table lists 70,000 or so clones, roughly 91% of them singletons, with under 20% in the top ten. Sequences were obtained from PBMCs. These receptors all come from a man aged 55 to 70 with lung cancer.

The rearrangement links TRBV6-5 to TRBJ2-2; D possibly corresponds to TRBD2 (6 bases). Trimming shortened V by 2 bases and J by 5 bases, and 15 bases separated the two germline ends. The CDR3 has 16 amino acids. The germline CDR1 and CDR2 sequences are MNHEY and SVGAGI. DNA for the CDR3: TGTGCCAGCAGTTACCTCAGGAGGGAAAGGACCGGGGAGCTGTTTTTT. It codes for CASSYLRRERTGELFF.

This sequence joins TRBV11-3 and TRBJ2-2, with 10 bases lining up with TRBD1. This CDR3 spans 17 amino acids. V dropped 2 bases and J dropped 5; count of bases not matched to a gene: 8. CDR1 and CDR2 from the germline V gene are SGHNT and YENEEA. The CDR3 protein is CASSLMGQGIGTGELFF. For the CDR3, the DNA is TGTGCCAGCAGCTTAATGGGACAGGGGATCGGGACCGGGGAGCTGTTTTTT.

This clone was seen more than once but under ten times. The rearrangement links TRBV9 to TRBJ1-6; D not resolved. The CDR3 has 13 residues. CDR1 is SGDLS, CDR2 YYNGEE, per germline. The V end was cut by 3 bases, the J end by 14 bases, with 15 bases between. Written as DNA, the CDR3 is TGTGCCAGCAGCGCCCCCCCCGGGGTCACCCTCCACTTT. This codes for CASSAPPGVTLHF.

The J gene is TRBJ2-5, the V gene TRBV2; no reliable D call. V lost 6 bases, J lost 2 bases, and 13 bases lay in between. Germline assignment: CDR1 SNHLY and CDR2 FYNNEI. The CDR3 contains 14 residues. CDR3 nucleotides: TGTGCCAGCAGCAGACTCTCCCAACAAGAGACCCAGTACTTC. It translates to CASSRLSQQETQYF.

V usage is TRBV18 and J usage is TRBJ1-2, with a possible D match to TRBD1 (6 bases). The CDR3 has 15 amino acids. V was cut by 3 bases and J by 1 base, with 12 bases left in between. CDR1 and CDR2 (germline): KGHSH, LQKENI. CDR3 nucleotide sequence: TGTGCCAGCTCACCCCAGGACAGCCTTAACTATGGCTACACCTTC. Translated, it gives CASSPQDSLNYGYTF.

The chain couples TRBV7-2 to TRBJ1-2; 8 bases line up with TRBD1. With 0 bases clipped from V and 8 bases from J, the junction kept 5 bases outside the gene matches. The CDR3 is 14 residues long. Germline CDR1 SGHTA, CDR2 FQGNSA. The CDR3 DNA is TGTGCCAGCAGCTTAGCGGGGTGGACAGGGGGCTACACCTTC. Its protein product is CASSLAGWTGGYTF.

This sequence joins TRBV9 and TRBJ2-2, with D tentatively TRBD2 (5 bases). V dropped 0 bases and J dropped 4 bases, with 10 bases sitting between them. Germline V CDR1 and CDR2: SGDLS, YYNGEE. The length of the CDR3 is 15 residues. The CDR3 bases are TGTGCCAGCAGCGTAGAAGTGAGGGCCACCGGGGAGCTGTTTTTT. This codes for CASSVEVRATGELFF.

The gene calls are TRBV5-4 and TRBJ1-5; weak D call: TRBD1 (5 bases). The V gene lost 4 bases and the J gene lost 3 bases, with 17 bases spanning the gap. Germline V gene lookup returns CDR1 SGHNT and CDR2 YYREEE (reference sequence). The CDR3 contains 16 residues. The CDR3 is CASSLGGGGFNQPQHF. In DNA form, the CDR3 reads TGTGCCAGCAGCCTCGGCGGGGGAGGGTTCAATCAGCCCCAGCATTTT. The full variable domain, with the rest looked up from reference TRBV5-4 and TRBJ1-5, is ETGVTQSPTHLIKTRGQQVTLRCSSQSGHNTVSWYQQALGQGPQFIFQYYREEENGRGNFPPRFSGLQFPNYSSELNVNALELDDSALYLCASSLGGGGFNQPQHFGDGTRLSIL.

This clone was seen a few times. The V and J genes are TRBV27 and TRBJ1-5; no clear D. Germline lookup yields CDR1 MNHEY and CDR2 SMNVEV (reference sequence). This CDR3 contains 12 residues. Between the trimmed V and J ends, which lost 5 bases and 3 bases, there was a span of 5 bases. The CDR3 DNA follows: TGTGCCAGCAGTACTCCCAATCAGCCCCAGCATTTT. Protein sequence: CASSTPNQPQHF.

The chain couples TRBV12-5 to TRBJ2-1; D is possibly TRBD1 (6 bases). Germline CDR1 LGHNT, CDR2 FRNRAP. The CDR3 is 18 residues long. Trimming took off 6 bases at V and 5 bases at J, with 26 bases between the two ends. Written as DNA, the CDR3 is TGTGCTAGTGGGACCATTATGGACGGACAGATTTTTGACAATGAGCAGTTCTTC. Translated, it gives CASGTIMDGQIFDNEQFF.

This clone was detected only once. This chain links TRBV30 with TRBJ2-2; 7 nucleotides match TRBD1. V dropped 5 bases and J dropped 0; count of bases not matched to a gene: 3. The CDR3 is made up of 14 amino acids. CDR1 GTSNPN and CDR2 SVGIG come from the germline V gene (reference sequence). The CDR3 protein is CAWGQAANTGELFF. As DNA, the CDR3 is TGTGCCTGGGGACAGGCCGCGAACACCGGGGAGCTGTTTTTT.

This rearrangement joins TRBV6-5 to TRBJ2-1; 11 bases fit TRBD2. CDR1 is MNHEY and CDR2 is SVGAGI in the germline V gene. The CDR3 contains 14 residues. The trim removed 5 bases at V and 8 bases at J, leaving 5 bases unmatched. The CDR3 bases are TGTGCCAGCAGTAGGACTAGCGGGCTCGATGAGCAGTTCTTC. Translating it yields CASSRTSGLDEQFF.

The DNA of the CDR3 is TGTGCCACCAGTGAGTGGCCGGGACAGGGATGGCATGAGCAGTTCTTC. Translating it yields CATSEWPGQGWHEQFF. The chain employs TRBV24-1 and TRBJ2-1, with 9 bases that match TRBD1. The V gene's germline CDR1 is KGHDR and CDR2 SFDVKD. J was trimmed by 8 bases and V by 4 bases; bases with no gene match: 11. This CDR3 has 16 residues.

The CDR3 loop is CASSTITTGGNSPLHF. The DNA for the CDR3 is TGTGCCAGCAGCACAATTACCACAGGGGGTAATTCACCCCTCCACTTT. The chain joins TRBV27 to TRBJ1-6, with 8 bases aligning to TRBD1. In germline, CDR1 is MNHEY, CDR2 SMNVEV (reference sequence). Trimming cost V 6 bases and J 6 bases; bases outside gene matches: 10. CDR3 length: 16 amino acids.

V usage is TRBV5-4 and J usage is TRBJ2-5; D is uncertain. V was shortened by 0 bases and J by 3 bases, with 9 bases between the two germline ends. Germline V CDR1 and CDR2: SGHNT, YYREEE (reference sequence). This CDR3 comprises 14 residues. The CDR3 DNA reads as TGTGCCAGCAGCTTGGCCTTACGTAAAGAGACCCAGTACTTC. Translating gives CASSLALRKETQYF. Supplemented by reference TRBV5-4 and TRBJ2-5, the full variable domain reads ETGVTQSPTHLIKTRGQQVTLRCSSQSGHNTVSWYQQALGQGPQFIFQYYREEENGRGNFPPRFSGLQFPNYSSELNVNALELDDSALYLCASSLALRKETQYFGPGTRLLVL.

The CDR3 DNA reads as TGTGCCAGCAGTTTAGGGACAGGGGGAGGCTACGAGCAGTACGTC. Protein: CASSLGTGGGYEQYV. This rearrangement joins TRBV6-6 to TRBJ2-7; 11 bases line up with TRBD1. After removal of 4 bases from V and 3 bases from J, the junction contained 5 bases not matched to a gene. Germline assignment: CDR1 MNHNY and CDR2 SVGAGI (reference sequence). This CDR3 region has 15 residues.

The gene calls are TRBV5-1 and TRBJ2-2; possible D gene TRBD2, 5 bases. The length of the CDR3 is 12 residues. Trimming stripped 2 bases from V and 9 bases from J, with 8 bases between. CDR1 SGHRS and CDR2 YFSETQ come from the germline V gene. The CDR3, as DNA: TGCGCCAGCAGCTTCGAGGGAAGGGAGCTGTTTTTT. This gives the protein CASSFEGRELFF.

This clone appeared a few times. The chain links TRBV18 to TRBJ1-6; D is perhaps TRBD1 (6 bases). This CDR3 is built from 14 residues. Germline assignment: CDR1 KGHSH and CDR2 LQKENI. The V gene lost 2 bases and the J gene lost 13 bases, with 15 bases spanning the gap. The CDR3 protein is CASSPSDSSSPLHF. The CDR3 DNA reads as TGTGCCAGCTCACCATCGGACAGTTCATCTCCCCTCCACTTT. Complete variable domain (other parts from reference TRBV18 and TRBJ1-6): NAGVMQNPRHLVRRRGQEARLRCSPMKGHSHVYWYRQLPEEGLKFMVYLQKENIIDESGMPKERFSAEFPKEGPSILRIQQVVRGDSAAYFCASSPSDSSSPLHFGNGTRLTVT.

Comment on this clone: The same CDR3 is also encoded by other DNA sequences in this sample. The chain couples TRBV27 to TRBJ1-5, with 7 bases fitting TRBD1. V trimming: 4 bases; J trimming: 2 bases; junction bases outside the gene matches: 5. Germline values: CDR1 MNHEY, CDR2 SMNVEV (reference sequence). The CDR3 loop spans 15 amino acids. The CDR3 DNA reads as TGTGCCAGCAGTTCCCTAGGACAGGGCAATCAGCCCCAGCATTTT. Its translation is CASSSLGQGNQPQHF.

V usage is TRBV4-2 and J usage is TRBJ2-2; D is possibly TRBD1 or TRBD2 (5 bases each). V lost 4 bases and J lost 9, with 15 bases in between. The CDR3 contains 14 residues. Germline values: CDR1 LGHNA, CDR2 YNFKEQ. Here the CDR3 DNA reads TGTGCCAGCAGCCCCAGTCGGGGCAGGAGGGAGCTGTTTTTT. Protein product: CASSPSRGRRELFF.